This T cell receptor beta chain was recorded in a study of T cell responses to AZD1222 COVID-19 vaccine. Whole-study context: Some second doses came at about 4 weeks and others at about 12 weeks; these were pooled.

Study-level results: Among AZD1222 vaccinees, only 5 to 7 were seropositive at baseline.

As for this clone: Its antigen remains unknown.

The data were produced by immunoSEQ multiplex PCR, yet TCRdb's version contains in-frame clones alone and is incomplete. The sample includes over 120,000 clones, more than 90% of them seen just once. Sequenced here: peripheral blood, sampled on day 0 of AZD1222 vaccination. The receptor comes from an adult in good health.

The CDR3 sequence: CASSFYTPGGRTEAFF. CDR3 DNA: TGCGCCAGCAGCTTCTATACCCCCGGGGGGCGCACTGAAGCTTTCTTT. The chain carries TRBV5-1 and TRBJ1-1, with a possible D match to TRBD1 (6 bases). The ends were cut back, 2 bases at V and 4 bases at J, with 18 bases in the middle. Germline-derived CDR1 and CDR2 are SGHRS and YFSETQ. This CDR3 has 16 amino acids.